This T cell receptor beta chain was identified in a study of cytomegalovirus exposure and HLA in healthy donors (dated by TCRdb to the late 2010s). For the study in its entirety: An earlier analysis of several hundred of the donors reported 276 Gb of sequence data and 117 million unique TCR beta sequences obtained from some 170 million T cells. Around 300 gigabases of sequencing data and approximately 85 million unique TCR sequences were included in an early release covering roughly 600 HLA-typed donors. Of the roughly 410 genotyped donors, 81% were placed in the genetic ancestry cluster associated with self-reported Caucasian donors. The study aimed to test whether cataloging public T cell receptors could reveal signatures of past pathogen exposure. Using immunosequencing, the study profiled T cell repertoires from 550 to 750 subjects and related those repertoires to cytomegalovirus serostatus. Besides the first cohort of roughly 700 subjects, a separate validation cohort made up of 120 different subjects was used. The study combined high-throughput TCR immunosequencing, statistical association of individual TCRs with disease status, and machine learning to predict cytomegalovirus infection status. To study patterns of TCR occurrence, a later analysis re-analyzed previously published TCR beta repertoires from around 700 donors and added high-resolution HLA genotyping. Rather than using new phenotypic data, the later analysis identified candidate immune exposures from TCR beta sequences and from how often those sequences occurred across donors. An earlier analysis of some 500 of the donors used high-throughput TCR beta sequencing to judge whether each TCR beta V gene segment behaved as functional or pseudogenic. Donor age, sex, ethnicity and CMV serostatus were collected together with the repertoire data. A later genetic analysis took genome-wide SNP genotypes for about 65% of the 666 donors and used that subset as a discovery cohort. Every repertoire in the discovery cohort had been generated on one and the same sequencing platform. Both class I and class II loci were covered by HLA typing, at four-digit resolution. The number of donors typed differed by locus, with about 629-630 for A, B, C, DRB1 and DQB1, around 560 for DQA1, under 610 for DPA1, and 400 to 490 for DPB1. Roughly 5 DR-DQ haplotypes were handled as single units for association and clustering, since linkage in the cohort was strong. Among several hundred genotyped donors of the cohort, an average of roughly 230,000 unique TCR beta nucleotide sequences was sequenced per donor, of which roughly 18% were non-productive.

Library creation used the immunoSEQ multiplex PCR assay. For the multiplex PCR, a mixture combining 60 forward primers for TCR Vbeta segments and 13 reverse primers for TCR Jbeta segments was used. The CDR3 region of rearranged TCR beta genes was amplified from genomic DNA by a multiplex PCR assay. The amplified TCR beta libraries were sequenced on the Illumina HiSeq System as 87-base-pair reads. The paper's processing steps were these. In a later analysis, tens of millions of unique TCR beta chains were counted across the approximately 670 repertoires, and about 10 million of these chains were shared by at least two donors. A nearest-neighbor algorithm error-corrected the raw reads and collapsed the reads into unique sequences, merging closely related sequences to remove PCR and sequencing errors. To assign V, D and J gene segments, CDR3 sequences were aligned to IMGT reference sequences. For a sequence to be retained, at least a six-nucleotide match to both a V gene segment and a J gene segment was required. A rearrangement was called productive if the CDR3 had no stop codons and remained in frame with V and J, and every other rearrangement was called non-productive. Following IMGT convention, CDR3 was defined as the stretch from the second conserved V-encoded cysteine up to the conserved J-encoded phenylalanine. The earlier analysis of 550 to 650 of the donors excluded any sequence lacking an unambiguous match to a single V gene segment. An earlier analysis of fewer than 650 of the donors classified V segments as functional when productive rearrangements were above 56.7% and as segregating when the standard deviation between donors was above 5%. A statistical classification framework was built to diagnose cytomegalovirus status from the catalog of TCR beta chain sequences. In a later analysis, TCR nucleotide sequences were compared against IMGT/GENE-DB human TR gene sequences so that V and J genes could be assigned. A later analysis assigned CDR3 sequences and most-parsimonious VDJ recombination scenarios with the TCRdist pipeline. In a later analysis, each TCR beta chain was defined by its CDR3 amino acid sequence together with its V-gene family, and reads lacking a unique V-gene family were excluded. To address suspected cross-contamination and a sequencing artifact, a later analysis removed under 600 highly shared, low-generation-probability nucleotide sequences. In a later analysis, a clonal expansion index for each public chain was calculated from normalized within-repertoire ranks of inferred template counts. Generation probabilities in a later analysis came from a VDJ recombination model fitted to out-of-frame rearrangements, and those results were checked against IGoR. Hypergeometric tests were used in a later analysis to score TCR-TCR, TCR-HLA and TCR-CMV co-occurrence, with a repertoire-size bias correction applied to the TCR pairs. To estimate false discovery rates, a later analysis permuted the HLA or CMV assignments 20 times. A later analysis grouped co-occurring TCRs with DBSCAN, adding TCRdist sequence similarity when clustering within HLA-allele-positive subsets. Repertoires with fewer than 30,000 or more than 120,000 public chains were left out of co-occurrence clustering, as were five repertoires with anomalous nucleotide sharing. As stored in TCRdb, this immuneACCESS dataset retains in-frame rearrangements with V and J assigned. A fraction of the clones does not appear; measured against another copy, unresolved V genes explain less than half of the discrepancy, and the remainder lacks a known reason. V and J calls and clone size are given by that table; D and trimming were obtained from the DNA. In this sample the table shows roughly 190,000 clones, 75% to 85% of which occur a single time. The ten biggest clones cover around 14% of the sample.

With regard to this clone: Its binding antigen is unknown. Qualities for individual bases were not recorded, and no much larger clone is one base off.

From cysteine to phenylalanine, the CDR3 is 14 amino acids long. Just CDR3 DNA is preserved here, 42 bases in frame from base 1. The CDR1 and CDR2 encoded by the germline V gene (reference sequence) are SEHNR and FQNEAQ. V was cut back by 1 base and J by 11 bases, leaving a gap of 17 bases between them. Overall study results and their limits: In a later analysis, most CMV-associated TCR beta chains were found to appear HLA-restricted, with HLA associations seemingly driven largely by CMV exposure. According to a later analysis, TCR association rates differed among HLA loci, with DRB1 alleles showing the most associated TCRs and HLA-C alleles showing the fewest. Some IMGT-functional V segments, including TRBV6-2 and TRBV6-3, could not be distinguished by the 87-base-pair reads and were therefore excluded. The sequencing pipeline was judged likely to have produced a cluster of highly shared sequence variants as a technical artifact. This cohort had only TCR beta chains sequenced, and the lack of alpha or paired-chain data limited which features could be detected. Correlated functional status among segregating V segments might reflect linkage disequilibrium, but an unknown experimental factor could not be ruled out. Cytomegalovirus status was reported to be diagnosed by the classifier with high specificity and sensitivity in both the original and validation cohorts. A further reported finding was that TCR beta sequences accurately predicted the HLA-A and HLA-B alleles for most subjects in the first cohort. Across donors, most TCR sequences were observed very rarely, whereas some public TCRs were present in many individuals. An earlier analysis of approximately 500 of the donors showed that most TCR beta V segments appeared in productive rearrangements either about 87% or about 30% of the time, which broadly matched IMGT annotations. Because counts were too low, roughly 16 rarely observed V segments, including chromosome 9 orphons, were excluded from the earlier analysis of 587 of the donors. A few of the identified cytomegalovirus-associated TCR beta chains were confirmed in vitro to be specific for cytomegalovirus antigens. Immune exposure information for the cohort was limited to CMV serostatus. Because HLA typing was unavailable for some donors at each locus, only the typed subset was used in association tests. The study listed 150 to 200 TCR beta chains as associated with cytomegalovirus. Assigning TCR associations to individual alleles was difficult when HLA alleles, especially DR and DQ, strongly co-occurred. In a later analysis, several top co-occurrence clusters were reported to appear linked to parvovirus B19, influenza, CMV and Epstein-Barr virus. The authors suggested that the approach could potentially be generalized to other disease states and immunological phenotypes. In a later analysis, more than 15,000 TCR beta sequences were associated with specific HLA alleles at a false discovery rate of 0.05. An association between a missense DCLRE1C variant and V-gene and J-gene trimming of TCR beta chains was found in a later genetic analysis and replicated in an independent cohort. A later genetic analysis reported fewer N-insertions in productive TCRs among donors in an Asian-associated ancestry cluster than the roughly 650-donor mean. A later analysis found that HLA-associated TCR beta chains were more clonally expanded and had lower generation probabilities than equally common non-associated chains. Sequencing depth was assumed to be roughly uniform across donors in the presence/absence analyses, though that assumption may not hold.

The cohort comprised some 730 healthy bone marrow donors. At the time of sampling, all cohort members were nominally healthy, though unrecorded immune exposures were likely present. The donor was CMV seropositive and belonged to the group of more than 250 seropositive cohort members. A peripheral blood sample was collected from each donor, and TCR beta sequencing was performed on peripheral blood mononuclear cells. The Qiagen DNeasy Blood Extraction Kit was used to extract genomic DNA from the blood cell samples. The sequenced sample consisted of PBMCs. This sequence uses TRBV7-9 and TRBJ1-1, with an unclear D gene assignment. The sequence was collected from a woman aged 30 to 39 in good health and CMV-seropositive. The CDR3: CASSLDLHGVRAFF. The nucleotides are TGTGCCAGCAGCTTAGATCTCCACGGGGTACGGGCTTTCTTT. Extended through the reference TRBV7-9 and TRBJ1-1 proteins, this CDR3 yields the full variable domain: DTGVSQNPRHKITKRGQNVTFRCDPISEHNRLYWYRQTLGQGPEFLTYFQNEAQLEKSRLLSDRFSAERPKGSFSTLEIQRTEQGDSAMYLCASSLDLHGVRAFFGQGTRLTVV.